This T cell receptor (beta chain) was recorded in a study of identical twins listed by TCRdb under 2016. In the study overall: The study deep-sequenced TCR alpha and beta repertoires from monozygotic twins, unrelated adults of various ages and cord blood to test whether fetal clonotypes persist. Replicate twin experiments were performed at different times using different library preparation protocols to rule out contamination. The paper's findings and limits, for the study overall: Invariant T cells such as MAIT and iNKT could partly confound zero-insertion analyses, though diverse VJ usage argued against this for most clonotypes. Fewer insertions were carried by abundant cord blood beta clonotypes, a similar but weaker trend appeared in young adult naive repertoires, and no such trend appeared in memory repertoires. In monozygotic twins, out-of-frame TCR alpha sharing was systematically underestimated by recombination models, although the models agreed with sharing between unrelated individuals. In beta out-of-frame sequences, excess twin sharing was weaker, because having fewer shared sequences lowered the signal-to-noise ratio. Because the same donors could not be followed over many years, conclusions were based on cross-sectional statistical analysis. Compared with coincidental sharing between unrelated individuals, out-of-frame TCR alpha sequences shared between twins had an excess of sequences with low generation probability.

From its cysteine to its phenylalanine, the CDR3 spans 12 amino acids. Solely the CDR3 DNA is kept, with 36 bases framed from the first base. CDR1 SGHAT and CDR2 FQNNGV are derived from the germline V gene. This clonotype came up many times. No antigen is known for it. The junction does not match germline at one end; this may be a read error. The library was made by 5' RACE. These reads were obtained on an Illumina HiSeq 2000. A universal primer binding site was added through template switching, and the final cDNA carried a unique molecular identifier so that TCR cDNA molecules could be counted accurately. First-strand cDNA for TCR alpha and beta chains was synthesized from specific primers in the conserved constant-segment region. Each cDNA library was double barcoded, with a SMART-Mk sample barcode plus Illumina barcodes, to control for contamination. TruSeq adapter sequences along with Illumina sample barcodes were introduced in two successive PCR steps. TCR alpha and beta cDNA libraries were sequenced on the Illumina HiSeq platform with custom primers. Per the authors' processing: MiGEC processed the raw reads to extract unique molecular identifiers, while MiXCR was used to determine the CDR3 positions. For each individual, recombination models were inferred using an EM algorithm with the repgenHMM and IGoR tools. Shared clonotypes were analyzed with the tcR package in R, and sharing was normalized by the product of cloneset sizes. To study raw recombination free of thymic and clonal selection effects, out-of-frame nonproductive sequences were analyzed. Through fastp at Q25 and MiXCR, TCRdb rebuilt clones from the public reads, retaining in-frame beta chains. Every CDR3 protein is listed once, alongside the most common genes and DNA of its rows. TCRdb, rather than the study authors, made the V and J calls. The table for this sample lists approximately 190,000 distinct CDR3 sequences; roughly 15% of them were counted only once. The ten largest clones add up to about 38% of the sample.

Every donor in the study was a healthy Caucasian. The twin cohort comprised three pairs of female monozygotic twins, all aged roughly 18 to 30 years. Positive isolation kits from Invitrogen were used to isolate CD4+ and CD8+ T cell populations. The same sample was also studied in work on T cells expressing NK-cell markers. Reported in the second study: In sorted CD3+CD56+NKG2C+, CD3+CD56+NKG2C- and CD3+CD56-NKG2C+ T-cell subsets from several donors, TCR beta-chain repertoires were profiled. Of the eight sequenced donors, seven were found to be HCMV-seropositive and one was found to be HCMV-seronegative. To restrict sorting to alphabetaTCR-expressing T cells, an anti-gammadeltaTCR antibody was added in several experiments. In several donors, the dominant CD3+CD56+NKG2C+ clonotypes were found to rank among the top 10 CD8+ clonotypes and to make up roughly 1.0-7.0% of CD8+ T cells. Those dominant clonotypes were again the most abundant among CD3+CD56-NKG2C+ cells in four donors, at about 28.3-65%. It remained unclear whether the expanded NKG2C-expressing T cell clones were specific for HCMV antigens. Randomly selected healthy volunteers, three men and five women, were used as the eight sequenced donors. A commercial ELISA kit detecting HCMV-specific IgG in serum was used to determine HCMV serostatus. MIGEC was used to demultiplex reads and group reads by UMI, and MiTCR was used to assemble and quantify clonotypes. To exclude erroneous sequences, only TCR cDNA sequences supported by at least two reads were retained. Downstream repertoire analysis used the tcR package, and clonotypes were matched across fractions by CDR3 nucleotide sequence plus V segment. VDJmatch was used to annotate antigen specificity against VDJdb, with one amino acid substitution in CDR3 allowed.

The receptor chain draws on TRBV11-2 and TRBJ1-1; the best D guess is TRBD1, with 5 bases matching. Material: CD8+ T cells sorted from blood. This sequence was found in a woman between 18 and 29 years old in good health. The nucleotide sequence is TGTGCCAGCAGTTTAGGGGTTACTGAAGCTTTCTTT. Translated, it gives CASSLGVTEAFF.